These T cell receptor beta chains were read from a single sample in a study of T cell changes during pregnancy in multiple sclerosis. Assay used: immunoSEQ multiplex PCR; TCRdb lists only in-frame clones, some missing. In the table there are approximately 63,000 clones, around 91% of which are singletons. The sequencing used peripheral blood, collected in the third trimester of pregnancy. The receptors stem from a female donor in good health, enrolled as a control in a pregnancy study. Both conserved end residues are part of each CDR3. The D gene is left open where the match is weak. Expanded clones are given a class, and other clones once, few, many or no size at all.

v_gene	d_gene	j_gene	abundance	CDR3aa	CDR3nt
TRBV4-1	TRBD2	TRBJ2-2	.	CASSQETSGRAKAGELFF	TGCGCCAGCAGCCAAGAAACCAGCGGGAGGGCCAAGGCCGGGGAGCTGTTTTTT
TRBV19	.	TRBJ2-7	.	CASSMGRGAEQYF	TGTGCCAGTAGTATGGGCCGGGGGGCCGAGCAGTACTTC
TRBV13	.	TRBJ2-3	.	CASSLGADTQYF	TGTGCCAGCAGCTTAGGCGCAGATACGCAGTATTTT
TRBV7-9	.	TRBJ1-2	.	CASSADFYGYTF	TGTGCCAGCTCTGCGGATTTCTATGGCTACACCTTC
TRBV29-1	.	TRBJ2-1	.	CSVERAWVNEQFF	TGCAGCGTTGAGAGGGCCTGGGTCAATGAGCAGTTCTTC
TRBV28	.	TRBJ1-1	once	CASSPRPWAVNTEAFF	TGTGCCAGCAGTCCCCGACCCTGGGCAGTGAACACTGAAGCTTTCTTT
TRBV2	.	TRBJ1-4	.	CASRTAISGLPEKLFF	TGTGCCAGCAGGACAGCTATTTCGGGACTCCCTGAAAAACTGTTTTTT
TRBV10-3	.	TRBJ2-1	.	CAISSVEGDEQFF	TGTGCCATCAGTTCCGTAGAGGGCGATGAGCAGTTCTTC
TRBV30	.	TRBJ1-1	.	CAWNSYTEAFF	TGTGCCTGGAACAGCTACACTGAAGCTTTCTTT
TRBV6-5	.	TRBJ2-5	.	CASSYSTGLQETQYF	TGTGCCAGCAGTTACTCTACAGGCCTACAAGAGACCCAGTACTTC
TRBV27	.	TRBJ2-7	.	CASSPGLAAIYEQYF	TGTGCCAGCAGCCCCGGGCTAGCAGCCATCTACGAGCAGTACTTC
TRBV30	.	TRBJ2-4	.	CAWSGLPKNIQYF	TGTGCCTGGAGTGGGCTTCCCAAAAACATTCAGTACTTC
TRBV5-4	TRBD2	TRBJ2-1	.	CASSLAGGGAEQFF	TGTGCCAGCAGCTTGGCCGGGGGGGGAGCGGAGCAGTTCTTC
TRBV7-9	.	TRBJ2-7	once	CASSMEPTDQYF	TGTGCCAGCAGCATGGAGCCGACTGATCAGTACTTC
TRBV7-3	.	TRBJ2-7	.	CASSLGGDFAEQYF	TGTGCCAGCAGCTTAGGAGGTGATTTTGCCGAGCAGTACTTC
TRBV13	.	TRBJ2-1	.	CASSLVSSAHEQFF	TGTGCCAGCAGCTTAGTGTCTAGTGCCCATGAGCAGTTCTTC
TRBV11-3	TRBD2	TRBJ2-7	.	CASSPGTSGNVYEQYF	TGTGCCAGCAGCCCTGGGACTAGCGGGAATGTCTACGAGCAGTACTTC
TRBV10-1	.	TRBJ1-2	.	CASSDTNYGYTF	TGCGCCAGCAGTGACACTAACTATGGCTACACCTTC
TRBV7-9	.	TRBJ2-3	.	CASSSGLNPSTDTQYF	TGTGCCAGCAGCTCCGGACTAAACCCTAGCACAGATACGCAGTATTTT
TRBV29-1	TRBD1	TRBJ1-4	.	CSVRRRTGYEKLFF	TGCAGCGTCCGGAGACGGACAGGGTATGAAAAACTGTTTTTT
TRBV7-3	.	TRBJ2-2	.	CASSRFLPGELFF	TGTGCCAGCAGCCGTTTTCTCCCCGGGGAGCTGTTTTTT
TRBV7-8	.	TRBJ2-3	.	CASSFTGTRRARDTQYF	TGTGCCAGCAGCTTCACCGGGACCCGGAGGGCGAGAGATACGCAGTATTTT
TRBV27	.	TRBJ2-7	.	CASSLGLDYEQYF	TGTGCCAGCAGTTTAGGGCTTGACTACGAGCAGTACTTC
TRBV2	TRBD2	TRBJ2-7	.	CASSEYRGSYEQYF	TGTGCCAGCAGTGAATATCGCGGGAGTTACGAGCAGTACTTC
TRBV4-1	.	TRBJ2-1	.	CASSQGGGPDEQFF	TGCGCCAGCAGCCAAGGGGGGGGGCCCGATGAGCAGTTCTTC
TRBV9	.	TRBJ2-5	.	CASSVTGQETQYF	TGTGCCAGCAGCGTCACAGGACAAGAGACCCAGTACTTC
TRBV6-5	.	TRBJ2-2	once	CASSYSRATGELFF	TGTGCCAGCAGTTACAGCAGGGCAACCGGGGAGCTGTTTTTT